What follows is one T cell receptor (beta chain) and its context. A multiplex PCR was run with 60 Vbeta primers and 13 Jbeta primers. Produced via immunoSEQ multiplex PCR; TCRdb's table is partial and in-frame only. The profile shows some 160,000 clones, roughly 80% of them singletons. With 4 bases removed from V and 0 bases from J, the gap between germline ends came to 8 bases. The CDR3 sequence is 15 residues long. CDR1 is SGHRS, CDR2 YFSETQ, per germline. This record comes from a study of cytomegalovirus exposure and HLA in healthy donors. The source is a male donor in good health and CMV-seronegative. The specimen was PBMCs. The chain has TRBV5-1 and TRBJ2-6; D is undetermined. CDR3 in amino acids: CASSQQSSGANVLTF. CDR3 DNA: TGCGCCAGCAGCCAACAGAGCTCTGGGGCCAACGTCCTGACTTTC.